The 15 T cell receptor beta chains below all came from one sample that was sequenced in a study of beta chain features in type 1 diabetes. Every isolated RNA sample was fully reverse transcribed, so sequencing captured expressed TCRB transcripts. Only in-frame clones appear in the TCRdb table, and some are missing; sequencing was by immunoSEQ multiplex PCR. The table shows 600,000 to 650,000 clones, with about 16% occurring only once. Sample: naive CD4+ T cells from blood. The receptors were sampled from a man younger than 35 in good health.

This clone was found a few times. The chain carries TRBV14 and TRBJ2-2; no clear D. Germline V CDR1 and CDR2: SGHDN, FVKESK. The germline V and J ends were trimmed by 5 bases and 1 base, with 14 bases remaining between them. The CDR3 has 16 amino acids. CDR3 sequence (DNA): TGTGCCAGCAGCATCGTGAAGGGCAGGAACACCGGGGAGCTGTTTTTT. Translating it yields CASSIVKGRNTGELFF. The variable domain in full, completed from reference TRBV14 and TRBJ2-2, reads EAGVTQFPSHSVIEKGQTVTLRCDPISGHDNLYWYRRVMGKEIKFLLHFVKESKQDESGMPNNRFLAERTGGTYSTLKVQPAELEDSGVYFCASSIVKGRNTGELFFGEGSRLTVL.

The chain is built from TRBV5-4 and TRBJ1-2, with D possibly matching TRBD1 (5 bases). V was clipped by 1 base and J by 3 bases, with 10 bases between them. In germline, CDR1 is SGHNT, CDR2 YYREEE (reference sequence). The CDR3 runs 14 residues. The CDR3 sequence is CASSLNRRDYGYTF. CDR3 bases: TGTGCCAGCAGCTTGAATCGCAGGGACTATGGCTACACCTTC.

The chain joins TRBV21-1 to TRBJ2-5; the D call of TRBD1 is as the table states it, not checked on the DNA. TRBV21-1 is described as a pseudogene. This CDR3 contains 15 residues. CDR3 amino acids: CASSKGTRGPETQYF. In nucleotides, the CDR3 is TGTGCCAGCAGCAAAGGCACAAGGGGGCCTGAGACCCAGTACTTC.

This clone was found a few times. CDR3 DNA sequence: TGTGCCAGCAGCGTAGACAGGGGACATGGCTACACCTTC. This gives the protein CASSVDRGHGYTF. J is TRBJ1-2 and V is TRBV9; 7 bases are a match to TRBD1. The CDR3 contains 13 residues. J gave up 6 bases and V 0 bases, and 2 bases lay outside the gene matches. Germline CDR1 SGDLS, CDR2 YYNGEE.

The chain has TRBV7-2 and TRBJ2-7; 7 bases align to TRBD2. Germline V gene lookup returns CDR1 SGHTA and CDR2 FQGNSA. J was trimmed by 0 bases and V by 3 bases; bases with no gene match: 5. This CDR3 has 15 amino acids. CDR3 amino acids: CASSLTPSGSYEQYF. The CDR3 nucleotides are TGTGCCAGCAGCTTGACCCCTAGCGGCTCCTACGAGCAGTACTTC.

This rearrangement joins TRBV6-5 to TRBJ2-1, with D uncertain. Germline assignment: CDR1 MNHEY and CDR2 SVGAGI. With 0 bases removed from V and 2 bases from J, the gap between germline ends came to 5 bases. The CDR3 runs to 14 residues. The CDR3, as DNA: TGTGCCAGCAGTTACTCGAAGGCCTACAATGAGCAGTTCTTC. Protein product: CASSYSKAYNEQFF.

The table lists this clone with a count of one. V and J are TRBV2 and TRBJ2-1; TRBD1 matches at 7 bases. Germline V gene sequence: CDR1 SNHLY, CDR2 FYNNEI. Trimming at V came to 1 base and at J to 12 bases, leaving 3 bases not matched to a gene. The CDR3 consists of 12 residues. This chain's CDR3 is CASSEVTGTQFF. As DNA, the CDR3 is TGTGCCAGCAGTGAAGTGACAGGGACGCAGTTCTTC.

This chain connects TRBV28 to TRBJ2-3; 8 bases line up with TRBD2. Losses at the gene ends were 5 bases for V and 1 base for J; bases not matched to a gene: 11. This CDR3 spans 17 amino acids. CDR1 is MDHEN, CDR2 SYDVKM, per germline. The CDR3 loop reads CASSPPVAGSRTDTQYF. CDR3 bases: TGTGCCAGCAGTCCCCCGGTAGCGGGAAGTCGCACAGATACGCAGTATTTT.

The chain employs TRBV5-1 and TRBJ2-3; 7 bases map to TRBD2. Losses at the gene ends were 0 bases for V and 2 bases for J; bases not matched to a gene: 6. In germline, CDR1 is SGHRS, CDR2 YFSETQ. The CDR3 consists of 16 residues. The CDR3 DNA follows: TGCGCCAGCAGCTTGGTTGCTAGCGGCTCCACAGATACGCAGTATTTT. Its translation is CASSLVASGSTDTQYF. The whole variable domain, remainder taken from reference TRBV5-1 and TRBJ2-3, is KAGVTQTPRYLIKTRGQQVTLSCSPISGHRSVSWYQQTPGQGLQFLFEYFSETQRNKGNFPGRFSGRQFSNSRSEMNVSTLELGDSALYLCASSLVASGSTDTQYFGPGTRLTVL.

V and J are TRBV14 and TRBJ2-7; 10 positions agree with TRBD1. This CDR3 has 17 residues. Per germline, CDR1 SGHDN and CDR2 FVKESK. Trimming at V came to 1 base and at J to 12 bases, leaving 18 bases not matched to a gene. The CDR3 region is CASSQVTLRDRGPPMYF. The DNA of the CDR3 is TGTGCCAGCAGCCAAGTAACCTTAAGGGACAGGGGCCCACCGATGTACTTC.

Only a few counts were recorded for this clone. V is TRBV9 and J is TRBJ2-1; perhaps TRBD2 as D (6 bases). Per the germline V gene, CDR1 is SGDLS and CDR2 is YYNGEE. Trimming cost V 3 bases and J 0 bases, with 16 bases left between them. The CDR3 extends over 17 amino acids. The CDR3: CASSATLAWSSYNEQFF. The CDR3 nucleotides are TGTGCCAGCAGCGCTACCCTAGCGTGGAGCTCCTACAATGAGCAGTTCTTC.

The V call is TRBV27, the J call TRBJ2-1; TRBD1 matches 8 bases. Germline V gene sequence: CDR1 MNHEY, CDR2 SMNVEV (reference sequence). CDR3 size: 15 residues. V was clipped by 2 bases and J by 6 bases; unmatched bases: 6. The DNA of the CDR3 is TGTGCCAGCAGTTTAGTAGGACAGGGACGCAATGAGCAGTTCTTC. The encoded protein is CASSLVGQGRNEQFF.

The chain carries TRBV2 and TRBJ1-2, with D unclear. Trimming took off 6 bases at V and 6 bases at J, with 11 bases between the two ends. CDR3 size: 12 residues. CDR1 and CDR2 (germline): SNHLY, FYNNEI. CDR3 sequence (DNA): TGTGCCAGCAGGCGGTTGGGAGATGGCTACACCTTC. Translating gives CASRRLGDGYTF. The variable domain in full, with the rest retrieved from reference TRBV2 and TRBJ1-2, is EPEVTQTPSHQVTQMGQEVILRCVPISNHLYFYWYRQILGQKVEFLVSFYNNEISEKSEIFDDQFSVERPDGSNFTLKIRSTKLEDSAMYFCASRRLGDGYTFGSGTRLTVV.

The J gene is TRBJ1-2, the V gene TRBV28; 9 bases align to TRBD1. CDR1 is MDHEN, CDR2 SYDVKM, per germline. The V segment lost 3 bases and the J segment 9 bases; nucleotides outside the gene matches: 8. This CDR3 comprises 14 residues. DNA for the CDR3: TGTGCCAGCAGTTTCGCGGGACAGGGTGGACGCTACACCTTC. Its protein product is CASSFAGQGGRYTF.

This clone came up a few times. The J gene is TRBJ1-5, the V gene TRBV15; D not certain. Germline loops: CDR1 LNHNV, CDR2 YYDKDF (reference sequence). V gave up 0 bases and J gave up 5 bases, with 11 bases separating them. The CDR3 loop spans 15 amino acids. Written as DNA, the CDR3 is TGTGCCACCAGCAGAGAGCGAACAGTACATCAGCCCCAGCATTTT. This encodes CATSRERTVHQPQHF.